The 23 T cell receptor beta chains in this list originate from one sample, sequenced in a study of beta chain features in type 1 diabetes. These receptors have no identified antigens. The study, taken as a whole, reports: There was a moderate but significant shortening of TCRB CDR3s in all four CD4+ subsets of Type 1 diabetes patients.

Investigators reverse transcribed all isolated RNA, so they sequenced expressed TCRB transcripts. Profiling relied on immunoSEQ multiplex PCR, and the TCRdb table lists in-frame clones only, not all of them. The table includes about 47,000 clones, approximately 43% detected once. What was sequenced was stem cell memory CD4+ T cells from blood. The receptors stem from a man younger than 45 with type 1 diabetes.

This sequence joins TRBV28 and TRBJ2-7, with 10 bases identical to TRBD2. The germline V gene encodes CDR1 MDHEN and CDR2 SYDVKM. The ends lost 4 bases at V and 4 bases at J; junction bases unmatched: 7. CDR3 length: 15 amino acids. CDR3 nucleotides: TGTGCCAGCAGTTCCGGGGCTAGCGGGAGTTACGAGCAGTACTTC. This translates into CASSSGASGSYEQYF. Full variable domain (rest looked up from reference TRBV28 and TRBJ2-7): DVKVTQSSRYLVKRTGEKVFLECVQDMDHENMFWYRQDPGLGLRLIYFSYDVKMKEKGDIPEGYSVSREKKERFSLILESASTNQTSMYLCASSSGASGSYEQYFGPGTRLTVT.

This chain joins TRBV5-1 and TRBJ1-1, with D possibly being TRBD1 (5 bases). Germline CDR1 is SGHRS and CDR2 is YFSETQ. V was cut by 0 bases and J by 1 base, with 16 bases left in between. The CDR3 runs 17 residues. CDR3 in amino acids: CASSLAPGGGWNTEAFF. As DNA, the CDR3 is TGCGCCAGCAGCTTGGCCCCCGGGGGGGGGTGGAACACTGAAGCTTTCTTT. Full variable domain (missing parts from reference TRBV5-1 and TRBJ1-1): KAGVTQTPRYLIKTRGQQVTLSCSPISGHRSVSWYQQTPGQGLQFLFEYFSETQRNKGNFPGRFSGRQFSNSRSEMNVSTLELGDSALYLCASSLAPGGGWNTEAFFGQGTRLTVV.

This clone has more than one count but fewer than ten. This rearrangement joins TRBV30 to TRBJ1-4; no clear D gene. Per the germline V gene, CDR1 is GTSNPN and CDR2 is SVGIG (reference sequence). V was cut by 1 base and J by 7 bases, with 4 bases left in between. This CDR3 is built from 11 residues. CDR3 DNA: TGTGCCTGGAGTGCAGGTGAAAAACTGTTTTTT. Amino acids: CAWSAGEKLFF.

Here the CDR3 DNA reads TGTGCCAGCAGCACGACGGACAGGATATCCTACGAGCAGTACTTC. It codes for CASSTTDRISYEQYF. The V call is TRBV5-6, the J call TRBJ2-7; 7 bases line up with TRBD1. Looked up from germline, CDR1 is SGHDT and CDR2 is YYEEEE. Trimming cost V 4 bases and J 1 base; bases outside gene matches: 8. The CDR3 contains 15 residues. The variable domain in full, completed from reference TRBV5-6 and TRBJ2-7, reads DAGVTQSPTHLIKTRGQQVTLRCSPKSGHDTVSWYQQALGQGPQFIFQYYEEEERQRGNFPDRFSGHQFPNYSSELNVNALLLGDSALYLCASSTTDRISYEQYFGPGTRLTVT.

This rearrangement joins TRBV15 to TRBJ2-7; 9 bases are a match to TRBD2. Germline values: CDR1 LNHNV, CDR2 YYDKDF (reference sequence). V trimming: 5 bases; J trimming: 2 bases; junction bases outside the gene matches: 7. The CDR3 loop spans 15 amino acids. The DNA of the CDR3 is TGTGCCACCAGCTTACTTAGCGGGAGCACCTACGAGCAGTACTTC. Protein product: CATSLLSGSTYEQYF.

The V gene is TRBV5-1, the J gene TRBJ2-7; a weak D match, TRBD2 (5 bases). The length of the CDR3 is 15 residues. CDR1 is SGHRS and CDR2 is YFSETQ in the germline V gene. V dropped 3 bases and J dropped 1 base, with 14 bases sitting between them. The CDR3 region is CASSSPQRGSYEQYF. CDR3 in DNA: TGCGCCAGCAGCTCCCCCCAAAGAGGGTCCTACGAGCAGTACTTC.

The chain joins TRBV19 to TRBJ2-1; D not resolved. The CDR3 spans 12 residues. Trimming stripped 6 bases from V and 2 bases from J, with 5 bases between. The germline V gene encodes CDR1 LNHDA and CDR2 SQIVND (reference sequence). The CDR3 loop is CASSETYNEQFF. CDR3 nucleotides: TGTGCCAGTAGCGAGACCTACAATGAGCAGTTCTTC.

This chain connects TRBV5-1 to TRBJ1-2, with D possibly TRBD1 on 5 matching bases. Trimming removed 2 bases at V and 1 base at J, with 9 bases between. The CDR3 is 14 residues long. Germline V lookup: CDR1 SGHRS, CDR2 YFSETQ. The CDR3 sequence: CASSFRGYNYGYTF. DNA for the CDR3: TGCGCCAGCAGCTTCCGGGGGTATAACTATGGCTACACCTTC. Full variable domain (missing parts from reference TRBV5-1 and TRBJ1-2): KAGVTQTPRYLIKTRGQQVTLSCSPISGHRSVSWYQQTPGQGLQFLFEYFSETQRNKGNFPGRFSGRQFSNSRSEMNVSTLELGDSALYLCASSFRGYNYGYTFGSGTRLTVV.

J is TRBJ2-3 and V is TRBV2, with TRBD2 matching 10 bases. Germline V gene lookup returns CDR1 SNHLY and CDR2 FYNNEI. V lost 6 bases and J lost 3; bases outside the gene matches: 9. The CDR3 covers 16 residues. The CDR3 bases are TGTGCCAGCAGAAACGGACTAGCGGTAACTACAGATACGCAGTATTTT. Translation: CASRNGLAVTTDTQYF.

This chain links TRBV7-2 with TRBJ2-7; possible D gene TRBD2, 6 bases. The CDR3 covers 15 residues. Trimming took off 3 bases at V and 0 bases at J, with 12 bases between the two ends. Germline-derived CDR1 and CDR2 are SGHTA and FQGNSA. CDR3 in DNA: TGTGCCAGCAGCTTCGGGACTCTGAGCTCCTACGAGCAGTACTTC. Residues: CASSFGTLSSYEQYF.

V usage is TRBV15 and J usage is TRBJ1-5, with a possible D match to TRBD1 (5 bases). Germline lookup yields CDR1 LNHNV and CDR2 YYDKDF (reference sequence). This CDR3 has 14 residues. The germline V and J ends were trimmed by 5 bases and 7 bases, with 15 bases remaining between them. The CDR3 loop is CATSPQVLEQPQHF. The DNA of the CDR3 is TGTGCCACCAGCCCACAGGTTTTGGAACAGCCCCAGCATTTT.

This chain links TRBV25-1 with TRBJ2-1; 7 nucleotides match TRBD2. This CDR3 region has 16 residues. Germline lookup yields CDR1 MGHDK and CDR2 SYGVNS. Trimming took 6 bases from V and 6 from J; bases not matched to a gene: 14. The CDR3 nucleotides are TGTGCCAGCAGCCCGTTTGGGGCGGGAGATTTCAATGAGCAGTTCTTC. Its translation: CASSPFGAGDFNEQFF. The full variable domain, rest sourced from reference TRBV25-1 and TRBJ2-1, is EADIYQTPRYLVIGTGKKITLECSQTMGHDKMYWYQQDPGMELHLIHYSYGVNSTEKGDLSSESTVSRIRTEHFPLTLESARPSHTSQYLCASSPFGAGDFNEQFFGPGTRLTVL.

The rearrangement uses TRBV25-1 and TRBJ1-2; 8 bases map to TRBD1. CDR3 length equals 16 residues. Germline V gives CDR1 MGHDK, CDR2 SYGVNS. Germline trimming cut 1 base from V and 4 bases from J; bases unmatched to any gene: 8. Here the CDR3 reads CASSEWAGGAGYGYTF. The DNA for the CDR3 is TGTGCCAGCAGTGAATGGGCAGGGGGCGCCGGCTATGGCTACACCTTC.

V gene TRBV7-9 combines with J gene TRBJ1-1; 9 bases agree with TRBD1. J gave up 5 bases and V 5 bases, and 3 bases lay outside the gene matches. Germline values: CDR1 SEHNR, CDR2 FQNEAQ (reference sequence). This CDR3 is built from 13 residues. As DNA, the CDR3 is TGTGCCAGCAGCGACAGGGGGGAAACTGAAGCTTTCTTT. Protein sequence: CASSDRGETEAFF.

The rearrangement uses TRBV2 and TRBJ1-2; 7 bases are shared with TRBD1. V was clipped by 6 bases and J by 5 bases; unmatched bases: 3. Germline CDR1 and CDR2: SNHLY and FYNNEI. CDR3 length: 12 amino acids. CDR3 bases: TGTGCCAGCAGGGGACAGTCTTATGGCTACACCTTC. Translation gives CASRGQSYGYTF.

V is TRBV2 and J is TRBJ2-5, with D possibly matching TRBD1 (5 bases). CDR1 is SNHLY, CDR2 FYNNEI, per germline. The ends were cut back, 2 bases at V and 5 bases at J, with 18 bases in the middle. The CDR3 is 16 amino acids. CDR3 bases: TGTGCCAGCAGTGAAAGCCTTCTTTGGGGCCTGGAGACCCAGTACTTC. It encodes CASSESLLWGLETQYF.

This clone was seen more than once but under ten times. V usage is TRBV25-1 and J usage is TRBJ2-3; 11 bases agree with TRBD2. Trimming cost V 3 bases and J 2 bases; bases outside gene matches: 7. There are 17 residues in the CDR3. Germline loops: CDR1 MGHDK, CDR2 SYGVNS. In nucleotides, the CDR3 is TGTGCCAGCAGTGATCGACTAGCGGGGCGACCCACAGATACGCAGTATTTT. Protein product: CASSDRLAGRPTDTQYF. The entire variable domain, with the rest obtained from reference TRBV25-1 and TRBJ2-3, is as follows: EADIYQTPRYLVIGTGKKITLECSQTMGHDKMYWYQQDPGMELHLIHYSYGVNSTEKGDLSSESTVSRIRTEHFPLTLESARPSHTSQYLCASSDRLAGRPTDTQYFGPGTRLTVL.

DNA of the CDR3: TGTGCCAGCAGCTTAGAAACAAATTACTATGGCTACACCTTC. It specifies CASSLETNYYGYTF. The V call is TRBV7-2, the J call TRBJ1-2, with D unresolved. Trimming pared 1 base from V and 3 bases from J, leaving 9 bases between. The CDR3 runs to 14 residues. Per germline, CDR1 SGHTA and CDR2 FQGNSA.

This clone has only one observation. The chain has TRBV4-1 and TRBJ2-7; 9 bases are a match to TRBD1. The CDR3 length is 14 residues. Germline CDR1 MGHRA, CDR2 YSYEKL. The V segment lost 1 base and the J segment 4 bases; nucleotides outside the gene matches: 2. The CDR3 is CASSQGGQGYEQYF. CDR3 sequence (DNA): TGCGCCAGCAGCCAAGGAGGACAGGGGTACGAGCAGTACTTC.

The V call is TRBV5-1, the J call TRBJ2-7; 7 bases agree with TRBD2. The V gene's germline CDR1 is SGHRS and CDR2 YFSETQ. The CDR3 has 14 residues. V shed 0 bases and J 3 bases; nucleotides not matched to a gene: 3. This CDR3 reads CASSLAGGDYEQYF. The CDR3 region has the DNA TGCGCCAGCAGCTTGGCGGGAGGCGACTACGAGCAGTACTTC.

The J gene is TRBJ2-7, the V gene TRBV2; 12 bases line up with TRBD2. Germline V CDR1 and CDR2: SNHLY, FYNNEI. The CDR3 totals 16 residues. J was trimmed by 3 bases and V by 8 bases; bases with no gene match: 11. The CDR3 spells CASLLAGGRVRYEQYF. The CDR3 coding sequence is TGTGCCAGCCTACTAGCGGGAGGTCGGGTTCGCTACGAGCAGTACTTC. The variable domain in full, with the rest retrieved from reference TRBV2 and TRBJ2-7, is EPEVTQTPSHQVTQMGQEVILRCVPISNHLYFYWYRQILGQKVEFLVSFYNNEISEKSEIFDDQFSVERPDGSNFTLKIRSTKLEDSAMYFCASLLAGGRVRYEQYFGPGTRLTVT.

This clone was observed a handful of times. CDR3 sequence: CASTTRLAGGPRKYF. As DNA, the CDR3 is TGTGCCAGCACCACCCGACTAGCGGGAGGGCCTCGCAAGTATTTT. The chain combines TRBV7-9 with TRBJ2-3; 14 nucleotides align to TRBD2. The CDR3 runs to 15 residues. The junction had 13 bases not matched to a gene; V was cut back by 7 bases and J by 13 bases. The germline CDR1 and CDR2 sequences are SEHNR and FQNEAQ (reference sequence).

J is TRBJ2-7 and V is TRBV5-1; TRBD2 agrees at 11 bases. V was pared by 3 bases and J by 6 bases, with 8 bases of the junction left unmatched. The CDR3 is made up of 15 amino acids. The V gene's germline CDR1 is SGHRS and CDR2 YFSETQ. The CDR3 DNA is TGCGCCAGCAGCTCTGGGTCACTAGCGGGAGCCGAGCAGTACTTC. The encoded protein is CASSSGSLAGAEQYF.